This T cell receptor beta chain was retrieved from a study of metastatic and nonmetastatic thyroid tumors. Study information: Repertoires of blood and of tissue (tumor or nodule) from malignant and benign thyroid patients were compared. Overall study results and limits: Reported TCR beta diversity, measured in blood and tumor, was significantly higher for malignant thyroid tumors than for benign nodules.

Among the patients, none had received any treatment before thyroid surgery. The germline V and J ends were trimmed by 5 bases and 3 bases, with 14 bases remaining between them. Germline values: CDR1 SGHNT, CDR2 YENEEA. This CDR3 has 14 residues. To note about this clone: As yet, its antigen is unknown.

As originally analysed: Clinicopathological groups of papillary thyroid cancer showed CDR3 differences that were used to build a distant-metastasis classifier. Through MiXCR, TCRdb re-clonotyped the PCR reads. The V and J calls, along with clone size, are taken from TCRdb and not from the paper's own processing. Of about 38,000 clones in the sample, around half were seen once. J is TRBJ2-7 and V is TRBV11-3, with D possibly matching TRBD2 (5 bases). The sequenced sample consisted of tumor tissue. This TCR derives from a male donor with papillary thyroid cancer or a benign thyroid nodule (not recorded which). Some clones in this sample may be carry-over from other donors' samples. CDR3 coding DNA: TGTGCCAGCAGCCCGCCGGGGTCTGGCTACGAGCAGTACTTC. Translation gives CASSPPGSGYEQYF.